Listed below are T cell receptor beta chains from one sample, sequenced in a study of patients and donors after allogeneic stem cell transplantation. TCRdb re-called the RT-PCR reads with MiXCR, one entry per CDR3 protein. The sample includes about 960,000 distinct CDR3 sequences, under 20% of them seen just once. Sequencing was done on a sample of blood, either unsorted or a sorted T cell fraction (not recorded which). The receptors were gathered from a human donor who was either an allogeneic HSCT recipient or a stem cell or donor lymphocyte infusion donor (not recorded which). It is not recorded whose cells these are; they may come from a transplant donor. CDR3s include the opening cysteine and the closing phenylalanine or tryptophan. Each record gives: J gene, D gene, V gene, clone size, CDR3 DNA, CDR3 protein. The D gene is left open where the match is weak. The size of a clone is reported for some rows only, either as once, few or many, or as a class for expanded clones.

>TRBJ2-7|-|TRBV7-2|-
TGTGCCAGCAGCTTAGCGCCCCTTCTCGGCGAGCAGTACTTC
CASSLAPLLGEQYF
>TRBJ1-5|-|TRBV10-3|-
TGTGCCATCAGTAGCGGGCAGGGGACTGGGGCCCAGCATTTT
CAISSGQGTGAQHF
>TRBJ2-1|-|TRBV4-1|-
TGCGCCAGCAGCCAAGATTCAGGCGGGGCAAAAAATGAGCAGTTCTTC
CASSQDSGGAKNEQFF
>TRBJ2-1|-|TRBV5-1|-
TGCGCCAGCAGCTTGTTGGGGGGCTCCCTCAATGAGCAGTTCTTC
CASSLLGGSLNEQFF
>TRBJ1-1|-|TRBV20-1|few
TGCAGTGCTAGTAACAGGGCTAAGAACACTGAAGCTTTCTTT
CSASNRAKNTEAFF
>TRBJ1-4|-|TRBV12-3/TRBV12-4|-
TGTGCCAGCAGTTTAGAAGCAAGGAATAATGAAAAACTGTTTTTT
CASSLEARNNEKLFF
>TRBJ2-6|-|TRBV12-3/TRBV12-4|-
TGTGCCAGCAGTTTAGGACAGCTTGGATCCTCTGGGGCCAACGTCCTGACTTTC
CASSLGQLGSSGANVLTF
>TRBJ2-3|-|TRBV11-2|few
TGTGCCAGCACCGCAGGGAGCACAGATACGCAGTATTTT
CASTAGSTDTQYF
>TRBJ1-1|-|TRBV6-2/TRBV6-3|few
TGTGCCAGCAGTAACTCCGGGACTCTAAGATTCACTGAAGCTTTCTTT
CASSNSGTLRFTEAFF
>TRBJ2-1|TRBD2|TRBV7-9|few
TGTGCCAGCAGTTCCGGGACTAGCGGGAGAGGGTTCTTC
CASSSGTSGRGFF
>TRBJ2-2|-|TRBV6-5|few
TGTGCCAGCAGTTACGGGGACAAGGGGGCCGGGGAGCTGTTTTTT
CASSYGDKGAGELFF
>TRBJ2-1|TRBD2|TRBV20-1|few
TGCAGTGCTACCTTGACTAGCGGGAGCCCTCCCTCCTACAATGAGCAGTTCTTC
CSATLTSGSPPSYNEQFF
>TRBJ2-1|TRBD1|TRBV5-1|-
TGCGCCAGCAGCTCTACCTCGACAGGGTTTATCAATGAGCAGTTCTTC
CASSSTSTGFINEQFF
>TRBJ2-3|-|TRBV29-1|few
TGCAGCGTTACGCAGGCAAAAGATACGCAGTATTTT
CSVTQAKDTQYF
>TRBJ2-2|TRBD1|TRBV20-1|few
TGCAGTGCTAGAGACTACATGACCGGGACAGGGAACACCGGGGAGCTGTTTTTT
CSARDYMTGTGNTGELFF
>TRBJ2-1|-|TRBV24-1|-
TGTGCCACCAGTGAGGGCCCAAGGTTGAATGAGCAGTTCTTC
CATSEGPRLNEQFF
>TRBJ1-2|-|TRBV29-1|few
TGCAGCGTTCCTTCCCGCGCGGGCTACACCTTC
CSVPSRAGYTF